This entry lists 13 T cell receptor beta chains sequenced from one sample in a study of B cell selection in AIRE deficiency. TCRdb's table, derived via immunoSEQ multiplex PCR, lists solely in-frame clones and lacks some. There are 20,000 to 30,000 clones in the sample; about 96% occur only once, and roughly 0.2% lies in the top ten. CD4+CD127+ cells were sorted as the conventional CD4 T cells. The sequenced sample consisted of CD4+CD127+ conventional T cells sorted from PBMCs. The receptors originated from a human donor in good health.

This sequence joins TRBV6-6 and TRBJ1-1; TRBD1 might be the D (5 bases). V lost 0 bases and J lost 8, with 13 bases in between. The length of the CDR3 is 14 residues. The V gene's germline CDR1 is MNHNY and CDR2 SVGAGI (reference sequence). The CDR3 region is CASSYSKWGPEAFF. CDR3 coding DNA: TGTGCCAGCAGTTACTCGAAATGGGGACCGGAAGCTTTCTTT.

This clone was recorded once. This rearrangement joins TRBV2 to TRBJ1-4; possible D gene TRBD1, 5 bases. The CDR3 is 14 amino acids. The ends were cut back, 3 bases at V and 6 bases at J, with 11 bases in the middle. Per germline, CDR1 SNHLY and CDR2 FYNNEI. This CDR3 reads CASSDGAGDEKLFF. The CDR3 DNA follows: TGTGCCAGCAGTGACGGGGCCGGGGATGAAAAACTGTTTTTT.

The chain joins TRBV10-2 to TRBJ1-2; D ambiguous. The CDR3 length is 14 residues. V was shortened by 0 bases and J by 4 bases, with 9 bases between the two germline ends. Per the germline V gene, CDR1 is WSHSY and CDR2 is SAAADI. The CDR3 nucleotides are TGCGCCAGCAGTGAGTCAGGACGCACCTATGGCTACACCTTC. Residues: CASSESGRTYGYTF.

The gene calls are TRBV9 and TRBJ1-3; D call uncertain. Germline lookup yields CDR1 SGDLS and CDR2 YYNGEE. The CDR3 runs 15 residues. Trimming stripped 0 bases from V and 0 bases from J, with 7 bases between. CDR3 in amino acids: CASSVDSLSGNTIYF. In DNA form, the CDR3 reads TGTGCCAGCAGCGTAGACAGTCTCTCTGGAAACACCATATATTTT.

V gene TRBV5-1 combines with J gene TRBJ2-1, with 11 bases aligning to TRBD2. The CDR3 has 17 amino acids. Germline V gene sequence: CDR1 SGHRS, CDR2 YFSETQ. V shed 1 base and J 3 bases; nucleotides not matched to a gene: 6. CDR3 sequence (DNA): TGCGCCAGCAGCTTGCCCCAACTAGCGGGAGTCTACAATGAGCAGTTCTTC. It yields the protein CASSLPQLAGVYNEQFF.

This chain uses TRBV9 with TRBJ2-7; 7 bases match TRBD1. With V trimmed by 0 bases and J by 2 bases, 8 bases remained unmatched. This CDR3 has 16 amino acids. The germline gives CDR1 SGDLS, CDR2 YYNGEE. CDR3 protein: CASSVGGQRRPYEQYF. The CDR3 DNA reads as TGTGCCAGCAGCGTAGGGGGACAGCGGAGACCCTACGAGCAGTACTTC.

CDR3 sequence reads: CASSFNRYYEQYF. DNA of the CDR3: TGTGCCAGCAGCTTTAACAGATACTACGAGCAGTACTTC. The chain uses TRBV11-2 and TRBJ2-7; D gene uncertain. The CDR3 consists of 13 residues. Germline V gene lookup returns CDR1 SGHAT and CDR2 FQNNGV. The V and J ends lost 3 bases and 3 bases respectively, with 9 bases between them. The full variable domain, in which reference TRBV11-2 and TRBJ2-7 provide the parts outside the CDR3, is EAGVAQSPRYKIIEKRQSVAFWCNPISGHATLYWYQQILGQGPKLLIQFQNNGVVDDSQLPKDRFSAERLKGVDSTLKIQPAKLEDSAVYLCASSFNRYYEQYFGPGTRLTVT.

A single count supports this clone. This rearrangement joins TRBV7-7 to TRBJ2-7; the D gene is possibly TRBD2 (7 bases). V was cut by 3 bases and J by 5 bases, with 11 bases left in between. Germline V CDR1 and CDR2: SSHAT, FNYEAQ (reference sequence). CDR3 length: 13 residues. The CDR3 sequence is CASSLGGQDEQYF. CDR3 bases: TGTGCCAGCAGCTTGGGGGGGCAAGACGAGCAGTACTTC.

This chain uses TRBV7-9 with TRBJ1-4; TRBD1 aligns across 8 bases. V gave up 7 bases and J gave up 8 bases; unmatched junction bases: 18. This CDR3 has 17 amino acids. Germline V gene sequence: CDR1 SEHNR, CDR2 FQNEAQ (reference sequence). The CDR3 DNA reads as TGTGCCAGCATCCAAACCAGGGGGCGTCTCAGGAGGGAAAAACTGTTTTTT. Translating it yields CASIQTRGRLRREKLFF. Variable domain in full (rest from reference TRBV7-9 and TRBJ1-4): DTGVSQNPRHKITKRGQNVTFRCDPISEHNRLYWYRQTLGQGPEFLTYFQNEAQLEKSRLLSDRFSAERPKGSFSTLEIQRTEQGDSAMYLCASIQTRGRLRREKLFFGSGTQLSVL.

The rearrangement uses TRBV6-1 and TRBJ2-7; 8 positions agree with TRBD2. The J segment lost 0 bases and the V segment lost 6 bases, leaving 4 bases of the junction unmatched. The CDR3 extends over 14 amino acids. CDR1 and CDR2 (germline): MNHNS, SASEGT. This chain's CDR3 is CASSTSGFSYEQYF. The CDR3 region has the DNA TGTGCCAGCAGCACTAGCGGCTTCTCCTACGAGCAGTACTTC.

This clone was detected only once. The chain's CDR3 is CASSPVQEAEAFF. DNA of the CDR3: TGTGCCAGCTCCCCAGTACAGGAGGCTGAAGCTTTCTTT. V is TRBV18 and J is TRBJ1-1, with TRBD1 as a possible D gene (5 bases). This CDR3 contains 13 residues. Trimming shortened V by 6 bases and J by 6 bases, and 14 bases separated the two germline ends. Germline assignment: CDR1 KGHSH and CDR2 LQKENI.

The V gene is TRBV11-1, the J gene TRBJ2-6; 8 positions match TRBD1. The CDR3 loop spans 17 amino acids. Germline V gene data show CDR1 as SGHAT and CDR2 as FQDESV (reference sequence). V gave up 1 base and J gave up 0 bases; unmatched junction bases: 2. The CDR3 spells CASSLGTGLSGANVLTF. CDR3 bases: TGTGCCAGCAGCTTAGGGACAGGGCTCTCTGGGGCCAACGTCCTGACTTTC.

This chain links TRBV6-6 with TRBJ1-1; tentative D call: TRBD1 (5 bases). CDR1 MNHNY and CDR2 SVGAGI come from the germline V gene (reference sequence). V shed 5 bases and J shed 7 bases, with 8 bases lying between them. The CDR3 is 11 amino acids. For the CDR3, the DNA is TGTGCCAGCAGTAACGGGGGTGAAGCTTTCTTT. Translating gives CASSNGGEAFF.